The entry below gives a single TCR beta chain sequence along with its context. The antigen is not known. CDR3 length: 14 amino acids. The V end was cut by 6 bases, the J end by 3 bases, with 14 bases between. CDR1 is MNHNY, CDR2 SVGAGI, per germline (reference sequence). The record originates from a study of T cell responses to AZD1222 COVID-19 vaccine. Study observations and caveats: Donors were chiefly white British, with a greater number of females, and clonal diversity was perhaps underestimated. Sampled repertoires all dated from after the peak T cell response. The span of vaccine-associated CD4 TCRs extended across spike, with dominance at 160-218 and 743-854. Compared with day 0, the breadth and depth of the Spike-specific TCR repertoire rose significantly after two doses of AZD1222.

Assay used: immunoSEQ multiplex PCR; TCRdb lists only in-frame clones, some missing. The repertoire holds some 140,000 clones, with over 85% as singletons. Source: peripheral blood, taken on day 0 of AZD1222 vaccination. The chain employs TRBV6-6 and TRBJ1-1; D is undetermined. This clonotype was sampled from an adult in good health. The CDR3 loop is CASSFRGEDTEAFF. The CDR3 coding sequence is TGTGCCAGCAGCTTCCGCGGGGAGGACACTGAAGCTTTCTTT.